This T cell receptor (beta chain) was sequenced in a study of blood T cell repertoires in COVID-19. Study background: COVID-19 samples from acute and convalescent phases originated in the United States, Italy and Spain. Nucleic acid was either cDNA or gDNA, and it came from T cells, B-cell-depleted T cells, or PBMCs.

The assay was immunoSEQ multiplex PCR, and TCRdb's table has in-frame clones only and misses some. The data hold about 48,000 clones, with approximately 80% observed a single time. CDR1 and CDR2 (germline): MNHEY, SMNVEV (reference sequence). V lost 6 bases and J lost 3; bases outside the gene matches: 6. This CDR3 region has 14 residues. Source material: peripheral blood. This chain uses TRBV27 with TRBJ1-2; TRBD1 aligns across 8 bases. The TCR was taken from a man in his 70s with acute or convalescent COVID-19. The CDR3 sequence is CASRGQALHYGYTF. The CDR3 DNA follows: TGTGCCAGCAGGGGACAGGCTCTTCACTATGGCTACACCTTC.